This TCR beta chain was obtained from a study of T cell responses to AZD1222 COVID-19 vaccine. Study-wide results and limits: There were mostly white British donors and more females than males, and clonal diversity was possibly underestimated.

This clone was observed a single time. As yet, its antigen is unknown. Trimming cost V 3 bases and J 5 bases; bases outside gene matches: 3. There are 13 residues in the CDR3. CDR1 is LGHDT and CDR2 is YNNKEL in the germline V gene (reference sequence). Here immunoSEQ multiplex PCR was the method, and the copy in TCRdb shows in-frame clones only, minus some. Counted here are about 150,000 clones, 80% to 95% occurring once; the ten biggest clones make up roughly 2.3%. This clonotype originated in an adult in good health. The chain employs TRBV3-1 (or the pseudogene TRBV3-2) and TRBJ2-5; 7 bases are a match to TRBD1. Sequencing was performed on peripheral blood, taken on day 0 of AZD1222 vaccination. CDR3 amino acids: CASSHNRGETQYF. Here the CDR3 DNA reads TGTGCCAGCAGCCACAACAGGGGTGAGACCCAGTACTTC.